These 11 T cell receptor beta chains were sequenced from one sample in a study of human T cells and chemical hapten exposure. TCRdb fed the RACE reads into MiXCR, producing one record per CDR3 protein. The sample carries some 350,000 distinct CDR3 sequences, over 6% recorded once. The time point denotes: patch test 2, 6 weeks after DPC sensitization. Noted treatment: therapeutic diphenylcyclopropenone sensitization with weekly scalp DPC. Sample: whole blood, taken in connection with sensitization to the hapten diphenylcyclopropenone (DPC). Receptors originate from a woman under 30 with alopecia areata. Some clones in this sample may be carry-over from other donors' samples.

V usage is TRBV4-1 and J usage is TRBJ2-1; no definite D call. V gave up 1 base and J gave up 12 bases, with 10 bases separating them. The CDR3 is made up of 12 amino acids. Germline loops: CDR1 MGHRA, CDR2 YSYEKL. CDR3 nucleotide sequence: TGCGCCAGCAGCCAAGGGTATATGGGGCAGTTCTTC. Translated: CASSQGYMGQFF.

This clonotype was seen ten or more times. The chain carries TRBV29-1 and TRBJ1-1, with D perhaps TRBD1 (6 bases). Deletions cut 5 bases from V and 3 bases from J, with 13 bases between. The CDR3 is made up of 13 amino acids. Germline CDR1 SQVTM, CDR2 ANQGSEA. In nucleotides, the CDR3 is TGCAGCGTTCGGCAGGGGCTGGACACTGAAGCTTTCTTT. Translating gives CSVRQGLDTEAFF. The entire variable domain, with the rest obtained from reference TRBV29-1 and TRBJ1-1, is as follows: SAVISQKPSRDICQRGTSLTIQCQVDSQVTMMFWYRQQPGQSLTLIATANQGSEATYESGFVIDKFPISRPNLTFSTLTVSNMSPEDSSIYLCSVRQGLDTEAFFGQGTRLTVV.

The J gene is TRBJ1-5, the V gene TRBV6-2 or TRBV6-3, with 8 bases lining up with TRBD1. V lost 5 bases, J lost 7 bases, and 19 bases stayed unmatched. This CDR3 is 18 amino acids long. Germline lookup yields CDR1 MNHEY and CDR2 SVGEGT. Here the CDR3 DNA reads TGTGCCAGCAGTCCGCCACAGGGGGGGAATAACTTTAGACAGCCCCAGCATTTT. This codes for CASSPPQGGNNFRQPQHF.

This chain connects TRBV3-1 to TRBJ1-4; D gene ambiguous. The CDR3 is 12 amino acids. Looked up from germline, CDR1 is LGHDT and CDR2 is YNNKEL (reference sequence). V shed 1 base and J shed 6 bases, with 3 bases lying between them. In DNA, the CDR3 is TGTGCCAGCAGCCAAGCCTATGAAAAACTGTTTTTT. The encoded protein is CASSQAYEKLFF.

The rearrangement joins TRBV20-1 to TRBJ2-1, with 15 bases fitting TRBD2. The ends lost 6 bases at V and 8 bases at J; junction bases unmatched: 11. The germline CDR1 and CDR2 sequences are DFQATT and SNEGSKA (reference sequence). CDR3 length: 16 amino acids. The CDR3 here is CSATGLAGGPRYEQFF. The DNA for the CDR3 is TGCAGTGCAACCGGACTAGCGGGGGGGCCAAGGTATGAGCAGTTCTTC.

In its sample, this clonotype was seen a few times. This chain joins TRBV20-1 and TRBJ2-7; 7 positions agree with TRBD1. CDR1 and CDR2 (germline): DFQATT, SNEGSKA (reference sequence). Germline trimming cut 4 bases from V and 4 bases from J; bases unmatched to any gene: 16. The CDR3 is 16 residues long. The chain's CDR3 is CSAIDPGQSKGYEQYF. The CDR3 DNA is TGCAGTGCTATCGACCCGGGACAGTCGAAAGGTTACGAGCAGTACTTC.

This clonotype appeared many times. This chain joins TRBV12-3 or TRBV12-4 and TRBJ1-1; 8 nucleotides align to TRBD1. This CDR3 has 12 residues. The V and J ends lost 5 bases and 5 bases, in that order; junction bases with no gene match: 1. CDR3 region: CASSRQGTEAFF. The CDR3, as DNA: TGTGCCAGCAGTAGACAGGGGACTGAAGCTTTCTTT.

A few counts support this clonotype. The chain carries TRBV5-1 and TRBJ2-3; 7 bases agree with TRBD2. Germline loops: CDR1 SGHRS, CDR2 YFSETQ. V shed 3 bases, J shed 1 base, and the junction held 11 bases outside the gene matches. This CDR3 comprises 17 residues. The CDR3 region is CASSYAISSGGTDTQYF. In nucleotides, the CDR3 is TGCGCCAGCAGCTACGCTATTTCAAGCGGGGGCACAGATACGCAGTATTTT.

This chain uses TRBV12-3 or TRBV12-4 with TRBJ1-3, with a weak D call TRBD1 (5 bases). V dropped 5 bases and J dropped 4 bases, with 18 bases sitting between them. This CDR3 region has 16 residues. CDR3 protein: CASSQRDSRFGNTIYF. In DNA, the CDR3 is TGTGCCAGCAGTCAGCGGGACTCCAGATTCGGAAACACCATATATTTT.

This clonotype was recorded a few times. V is TRBV7-9 and J is TRBJ2-1; weak D call: TRBD2 (5 bases). In germline, CDR1 is SEHNR, CDR2 FQNEAQ (reference sequence). V was shortened by 0 bases and J by 12 bases, with 9 bases between the two germline ends. The CDR3 totals 12 residues. The CDR3 is CASSLAQGGQFF. DNA for the CDR3: TGTGCCAGCAGCTTAGCGCAAGGAGGGCAGTTCTTC.

This clonotype was detected many times. CDR3 protein: CASSRETGFYEQYF. CDR3 bases: TGCGCCAGCAGCCGCGAGACAGGGTTCTACGAGCAGTACTTC. The rearrangement joins TRBV4-3 to TRBJ2-7; 7 nucleotides line up with TRBD1. The CDR3 contains 14 residues. From germline, CDR1 is LGHNA and CDR2 YSLEER. After removal of 4 bases from V and 3 bases from J, the junction contained 6 bases not matched to a gene.